This T cell receptor beta chain was observed in a study of blood T cell repertoires in COVID-19. The CDR3 has 17 residues if both end residues are counted. In germline, CDR1 is WNHNN, CDR2 SYGVQD (reference sequence). Authors' data handling: The assay estimated nucleated cells by amplifying reference gene primers. Method: immunoSEQ multiplex PCR; TCRdb's copy keeps in-frame clones and lacks some. That table furnishes V, J and clone size, whereas the DNA furnished D and trimming. Among around 150,000 clones listed, 75% to 85% were seen once. About this clone: The CDR3 does not close with the conserved phenylalanine or tryptophan, likely indicating a read error. Because the CDR3's place on the DNA is in doubt, the DNA is left out and the CDR3 is given as listed by TCRdb.

The TCR comes from a man aged 60-69 years with acute or convalescent COVID-19. The specimen sequenced was peripheral blood. V and J are TRBV10-1 and TRBJ2-2; the table's D call of TRBD2 was not tested on the DNA. The CDR3 here is CARGGWRTRNLAGPPPD.